The 29 T cell receptor beta chains below were found in one sample sequenced in a study of identical twins. TCRdb fed the 5' RACE reads into MiXCR, producing one record per CDR3 protein. Of 1.5 million to 2 million distinct CDR3 sequences listed, about 32% were seen once; the top ten hold around 0.3%. The source material was cord blood. Receptors were obtained from a newborn girl in good health.

V gene TRBV20-1 combines with J gene TRBJ2-5; D is undetermined. CDR3 length equals 13 residues. Trimming removed 6 bases at V and 3 bases at J, with 14 bases between. The germline CDR1 and CDR2 sequences are DFQATT and SNEGSKA (reference sequence). CDR3 loop: CSAQKITEETQYF. For the CDR3, the DNA is TGCAGTGCACAGAAGATTACCGAAGAGACCCAGTACTTC.

To note about this clonotype: Germline is not matched at one junction end, which may reflect a read error. The genes are TRBV12-3 or TRBV12-4 and TRBJ2-7, with a weak D call TRBD1 (5 bases). The CDR3 has 14 residues. The CDR3 nucleotides are TGTGCCAGCGGGGTTTGGACACGGGCCTACGGGCAGTACTTC. Its protein product is CASGVWTRAYGQYF.

This sequence joins TRBV20-1 and TRBJ2-5; no clear D. The J call could be wrong; TRBJ2-7 is a better fit for the DNA end. This CDR3 spans 13 amino acids. The V gene's germline CDR1 is DFQATT and CDR2 SNEGSKA (reference sequence). CDR3: CSARDRYAYEQYF. For the CDR3, the DNA is TGCAGTGCTAGAGATAGGTATGCGTACGAGCAGTACTTC.

This clonotype was found a few times. V is TRBV7-2 and J is TRBJ2-5; 12 nucleotides agree with TRBD2. J lost 5 bases, V lost 1 base, and 5 bases had no gene match. This CDR3 has 16 amino acids. Per the germline V gene, CDR1 is SGHTA and CDR2 is FQGNSA. The CDR3, as DNA: TGTGCCAGCAGCTTAGGGTCTAGCGGGAGGGGGGAGACCCAGTACTTC. Translated, it gives CASSLGSSGRGETQYF.

The CDR3 region has the DNA TGTGCCAGCAGAGAGAGAGGGGCTGGGGCCAACGTCCTGACTTTC. It codes for CASRERGAGANVLTF. The V and J genes are TRBV2 and TRBJ2-6; D may match TRBD1 or TRBD2 (5 bases each). The CDR3 contains 15 residues. The germline V gene has CDR1 SNHLY and CDR2 FYNNEI. The ends were cut back, 6 bases at V and 2 bases at J, with 11 bases in the middle. Full variable domain (remainder filled in from reference TRBV2 and TRBJ2-6): EPEVTQTPSHQVTQMGQEVILRCVPISNHLYFYWYRQILGQKVEFLVSFYNNEISEKSEIFDDQFSVERPDGSNFTLKIRSTKLEDSAMYFCASRERGAGANVLTFGAGSRLTVL.

The V and J genes are TRBV5-6 and TRBJ2-3; 9 nucleotides line up with TRBD2. Germline V lookup: CDR1 SGHDT, CDR2 YYEEEE. V lost 0 bases and J lost 2; bases outside the gene matches: 7. CDR3 length: 17 residues. This chain's CDR3 is CASSLAVASGITDTQYF. CDR3 nucleotide sequence: TGTGCCAGCAGCTTGGCCGTAGCTAGCGGGATCACAGATACGCAGTATTTT.

This clonotype was picked up a small number of times. J is TRBJ1-5 and V is TRBV11-2, with D possibly matching TRBD1 (5 bases). Germline CDR1 is SGHAT and CDR2 is FQNNGV. This CDR3 region has 16 residues. V gave up 0 bases and J gave up 0 bases, with 9 bases separating them. CDR3 sequence reads: CASSLDPGGSNQPQHF. As DNA, the CDR3 is TGTGCCAGCAGCTTAGATCCGGGGGGTAGCAATCAGCCCCAGCATTTT.

The sample holds a few counts of this clonotype. The J gene is TRBJ2-3, the V gene TRBV28, with TRBD2 identical over 10 bases. The CDR3 has 18 residues. Unmatched junction bases numbered 7, after V lost 1 base and J lost 0 bases. Germline CDR1 and CDR2: MDHEN and SYDVKM. For the CDR3, the DNA is TGTGCCAGCAGTTTATTCGCTAGCGGGGGAGACAGCACAGATACGCAGTATTTT. Encoded protein: CASSLFASGGDSTDTQYF.

In its sample, this clonotype was seen once. The chain combines TRBV5-1 with TRBJ2-5; D tentatively reads TRBD1 or TRBD2 (6 bases each). The last part of the DNA fits TRBJ2-7 better; the J call may be wrong. The CDR3 sequence is 14 residues long. Germline V lookup: CDR1 SGHRS, CDR2 YFSETQ. DNA for the CDR3: TGCGCCAGCAGCTTGAACGGGGGCGGCTACGAGCAGTACTTC. Translation gives CASSLNGGGYEQYF.

In this sample, this clonotype turned up many times. This chain connects TRBV27 to TRBJ2-7; perhaps TRBD1 as D (6 bases). V lost 5 bases to trimming and J lost 3 bases, with 11 bases between them. Germline V lookup: CDR1 MNHEY, CDR2 SMNVEV (reference sequence). The CDR3 extends over 13 amino acids. The CDR3 region is CASSVSRGYEQYF. The CDR3 nucleotides are TGTGCCAGCAGTGTCTCCAGGGGCTACGAGCAGTACTTC.

In this sample, this clonotype turned up a few times. The rearrangement joins TRBV5-1 to TRBJ2-3, with 7 bases lining up with TRBD2. CDR1 is SGHRS and CDR2 is YFSETQ in the germline V gene. V lost 3 bases and J lost 6; bases outside the gene matches: 4. There are 13 residues in the CDR3. The CDR3 sequence: CASSSTSSDTQYF. DNA for the CDR3: TGCGCCAGCAGCTCGACTAGCTCGGATACGCAGTATTTT.

With regard to this clonotype: Sequence at one end of the junction differs from germline and may be a read error. The V call is TRBV6-5, the J call TRBJ2-5, with D perhaps TRBD1 (5 bases). The CDR3 runs 14 residues. Germline assignment: CDR1 MNHEY and CDR2 SVGAGI. The DNA of the CDR3 is TGTGCCAACAGTTACCAGCCAGGGCCAGAGACCCAGTACTTC. It encodes CANSYQPGPETQYF.

Worth noting for this clonotype: Mismatch with germline at one junction end may stem from a read error. The CDR3 DNA reads TGTACCTGGAGGTCTTCAGGGGGTGCCTATGGCTACACCTTC. This sequence encodes CTWRSSGGAYGYTF. The chain couples TRBV30 to TRBJ1-2, with 7 bases identical to TRBD1. The V gene's germline CDR1 is GTSNPN and CDR2 SVGIG (reference sequence). The CDR3 loop spans 14 amino acids. The whole variable domain, remainder taken from reference TRBV30 and TRBJ1-2, is SQTIHQWPATLVQPVGSPLSLECTVEGTSNPNLYWYRQAAGRGLQLLFYSVGIGQISSEVPQNLSASRPQDRQFILSSKKLLLSDSGFYLCTWRSSGGAYGYTFGSGTRLTVV.

The chain couples TRBV20-1 to TRBJ2-7; a weak D match, TRBD2 (5 bases). CDR1 DFQATT and CDR2 SNEGSKA come from the germline V gene (reference sequence). V was clipped by 4 bases and J by 7 bases, with 20 bases between them. The CDR3 loop spans 14 amino acids. The CDR3 is CSATQRSSYNEQYF. As DNA, the CDR3 is TGCAGTGCTACCCAGCGGAGCTCCTACAATGAGCAGTACTTC.

The chain joins TRBV4-1 to TRBJ1-4; D might be TRBD1 (5 bases). The length of the CDR3 is 16 residues. V dropped 3 bases and J dropped 13 bases, with 24 bases sitting between them. The germline V gene encodes CDR1 MGHRA and CDR2 YSYEKL. Here the CDR3 reads CASSHPSRDALVRLFF. The CDR3 nucleotides are TGCGCCAGCAGCCACCCGAGCCGGGACGCTTTGGTAAGACTGTTTTTT.

This clonotype was counted between two and nine times. CDR3: CSARRGQGYEQFF. The CDR3 DNA is TGCAGTGCTCGCCGGGGACAGGGCTATGAGCAGTTCTTC. The chain links TRBV20-1 to TRBJ2-1, with TRBD1 matching over 9 bases. Germline loops: CDR1 DFQATT, CDR2 SNEGSKA (reference sequence). Germline trimming cut 5 bases from V and 8 bases from J; bases unmatched to any gene: 7. The CDR3 runs to 13 residues.

The chain couples TRBV5-6 to TRBJ2-1, with D tentatively TRBD1 or TRBD2 (6 bases each). The CDR3 is 15 residues long. V was pared by 5 bases and J by 2 bases, with 14 bases between. Germline assignment: CDR1 SGHDT and CDR2 YYEEEE. In nucleotides, the CDR3 is TGTGCCAGCAGTATGCAGGGGAGGACCTACAATGAGCAGTTCTTC. This codes for CASSMQGRTYNEQFF.

The table lists this clonotype with a few counts. V gene TRBV20-1 combines with J gene TRBJ1-2; the D gene is possibly TRBD1 (6 bases). Germline CDR1 DFQATT, CDR2 SNEGSKA (reference sequence). CDR3 length equals 13 residues. Trimming left V 5 bases short and J 0 bases short, with 10 bases between. CDR3 amino acids: CSAPPGANYGYTF. CDR3 coding DNA: TGCAGTGCTCCGCCAGGGGCTAACTATGGCTACACCTTC.

The V call is TRBV7-2, the J call TRBJ2-3, with a tentative D call TRBD2 (5 bases). Germline CDR1 SGHTA, CDR2 FQGNSA. Trimming shortened V by 3 bases and J by 7 bases, and 11 bases separated the two germline ends. This CDR3 comprises 13 residues. The CDR3 DNA reads as TGTGCCAGCAGCTTCATAGCGCCCTATACGCAGTATTTT. Its translation is CASSFIAPYTQYF.

This clonotype was seen a handful of times. The V and J genes are TRBV12-3 or TRBV12-4 and TRBJ1-2; D unresolved. This CDR3 spans 13 amino acids. V lost 6 bases, J lost 7 bases, and 15 bases lay in between. CDR3: CASRFDVGSGYTF. The CDR3 DNA sequence: TGTGCCAGCAGGTTCGACGTTGGCAGTGGCTACACCTTC.

V usage is TRBV3-1 and J usage is TRBJ2-1; 11 bases are shared with TRBD2. This CDR3 contains 14 residues. Germline CDR1 LGHDT, CDR2 YNNKEL (reference sequence). With V trimmed by 4 bases and J by 9 bases, 5 bases remained unmatched. CDR3 in DNA: TGTGCCAGCAGCCCAACTAGCGGGAGCGGTGAGCAGTTCTTC. Its translation: CASSPTSGSGEQFF.

J is TRBJ1-3 and V is TRBV10-3, with D unresolved. In germline, CDR1 is ENHRY, CDR2 SYGVKD. Deletions cut 2 bases from V and 4 bases from J, with 15 bases between. The CDR3 length is 16 residues. The CDR3 loop reads CAISEDPGIQGNTIYF. The CDR3 bases are TGTGCCATCAGTGAGGACCCGGGCATCCAAGGAAACACCATATATTTT.

This clonotype appeared once. The chain joins TRBV14 to TRBJ2-1; 12 bases fit TRBD2. The DNA matches TRBJ2-7 better at its end, which makes the J call doubtful. CDR3 length equals 17 residues. From germline, CDR1 is SGHDN and CDR2 FVKESK. The CDR3 sequence: CAGPQWTSGDSYNEQYF. CDR3 nucleotides: TGTGCCGGCCCTCAGTGGACTAGCGGGGATTCCTACAATGAGCAGTACTTC.

This clonotype has more than one count but fewer than ten. CDR3 DNA: TGTGCCAGCAGTATCCGGGGGGCGGGACACAATGAGCAGTTCTTC. Its protein product is CASSIRGAGHNEQFF. The genes are TRBV6-1 and TRBJ2-1, with a weak D call TRBD2 (7 bases). V lost 5 bases to trimming and J lost 5 bases, with 16 bases between them. The CDR3 sequence is 15 residues long. Looked up from germline, CDR1 is MNHNS and CDR2 is SASEGT.

The gene calls are TRBV12-3 or TRBV12-4 and TRBJ1-2; no clear D gene. The CDR3 is 14 amino acids. The germline V and J ends were trimmed by 2 bases and 2 bases, with 9 bases remaining between them. CDR3 sequence reads: CASSLRVFNYGYTF. In nucleotides, the CDR3 is TGTGCCAGCAGTTTAAGGGTATTCAACTATGGCTACACCTTC.

About this clonotype itself: This likely traces to a read error, being one base from a far larger clone. The CDR3 sequence is CASSFGKKLFF. The CDR3 bases are TGTGCCAGCAGTTTCGGAAAAAAACTGTTTTTT. This chain connects TRBV28 to TRBJ1-4; D call uncertain. The CDR3 loop spans 11 amino acids. V lost 3 bases, J lost 9 bases, and 5 bases lay in between. Germline assignment: CDR1 MDHEN and CDR2 SYDVKM.

The genes are TRBV20-1 and TRBJ1-2, with TRBD1 identical over 7 bases. The V gene end was trimmed by 4 bases and the J gene end by 2 bases; junction bases not matched to a gene: 4. Germline assignment: CDR1 DFQATT and CDR2 SNEGSKA (reference sequence). CDR3 length: 13 residues. For the CDR3, the DNA is TGCAGTGCTACAGGGGGGCCCAACTATGGCTACACCTTC. Protein product: CSATGGPNYGYTF.

This clonotype has just a few counts. The V and J genes are TRBV4-1 and TRBJ2-1; 12 bases line up with TRBD2. CDR3 size: 17 residues. CDR1 is MGHRA and CDR2 is YSYEKL in the germline V gene. The trim removed 5 bases at V and 2 bases at J, leaving 7 bases unmatched. This CDR3 reads CASSGLAGGSPYNEQFF. In DNA, the CDR3 is TGCGCCAGCAGCGGGCTAGCGGGAGGGTCCCCCTACAATGAGCAGTTCTTC.

The CDR3 region is CASSPKRGLANNEQFF. CDR3 DNA: TGTGCCAGCAGCCCTAAGCGGGGACTAGCGAACAATGAGCAGTTCTTC. This chain links TRBV27 with TRBJ2-1; 10 bases align to TRBD2. The trim removed 6 bases at V and 5 bases at J, leaving 10 bases unmatched. Germline V gene sequence: CDR1 MNHEY, CDR2 SMNVEV (reference sequence). The CDR3 is 16 amino acids.